This T cell receptor beta chain stems from a study of patients and donors after allogeneic stem cell transplantation. There are a few counts of this clonotype. V lost 4 bases to trimming and J lost 2 bases; unmatched junction nucleotides: 8. Germline V gene sequence: CDR1 SGHRS, CDR2 YFSETQ. The length of the CDR3 is 18 residues. Each CDR3 protein is one row after TCRdb ran MiXCR on the RT-PCR reads. The data show about 960,000 distinct CDR3 sequences, roughly 18% seen once. This chain uses TRBV5-1 with TRBJ2-6; 11 positions match TRBD1. Material for sequencing was blood, either unsorted or a sorted T cell fraction (not recorded which). The sequence was obtained from a human donor who was either an allogeneic HSCT recipient or a stem cell or donor lymphocyte infusion donor (not recorded which). It is not recorded whose cells these are; they may come from a transplant donor. The CDR3 DNA reads as TGCGCCAGCAGCAGTCGGACAGGGGGCTCCCCTGGGGCCAACGTCCTGACTTTC. It specifies CASSSRTGGSPGANVLTF. Variable domain in full (rest from reference TRBV5-1 and TRBJ2-6): KAGVTQTPRYLIKTRGQQVTLSCSPISGHRSVSWYQQTPGQGLQFLFEYFSETQRNKGNFPGRFSGRQFSNSRSEMNVSTLELGDSALYLCASSSRTGGSPGANVLTFGAGSRLTVL.